Given below is one T cell receptor (beta chain) in context. Its specificity is unknown. These data come from a study of graft-versus-host responses after intestinal transplantation. In the study overall: Recipients had multivisceral, liver-intestinal, or isolated intestinal transplants. Every recipient underwent anti-thymocyte globulin induction, then tacrolimus and steroids for two to three years. Study-wide findings and caveats: High graft-versus-host to host-versus-graft clonal ratios were seen in allografts of patients with graft-donor T cell macrochimerism. GvH clonotypes were identified within recipient marrow, with a subset emerging first in ileum or blood.

Using immunoSEQ multiplex PCR, the repertoire was profiled, and TCRdb retains in-frame clones only, with some absent. The table shows approximately 58,000 clones, with about 93% occurring only once. Here the sequenced sample was PBMCs, taken less than 130 days after intestinal transplantation. This TCR came from a human patient who received an intestinal transplant, so some T cells may come from the graft donor.

The CDR3 nucleotides are TGCGCCAGCAGTGAGTCGCTAGGAGGGGCCTACGAGCAGTACTTC. It specifies CASSESLGGAYEQYF. The V and J genes are TRBV10-1 and TRBJ2-7, with D perhaps TRBD2 (6 bases). The germline V gene encodes CDR1 WNHNN and CDR2 SYGVQD (reference sequence). Trimming removed 0 bases at V and 2 bases at J, with 11 bases between. The CDR3 is 15 amino acids.